What follows are 17 T cell receptor beta chains derived from one specimen sequenced in a study of OX40 agonist ivuxolimab in advanced cancers. Measured with immunoSEQ multiplex PCR; TCRdb has only the in-frame clones, and not every one. The repertoire holds 40,000 to 50,000 clones, with 70% to 90% as singletons. Source: CD4+ or CD8+ T cells sorted from blood, taken in a trial of the OX40 agonist ivuxolimab. The receptors shown here come from an adult with an advanced solid tumor such as melanoma, head and neck, liver or kidney cancer.

The rearrangement links TRBV15 to TRBJ2-5; tentatively, D is TRBD1 (6 bases). The CDR3 spans 15 residues. Germline lookup yields CDR1 LNHNV and CDR2 YYDKDF (reference sequence). Trimming took off 3 bases at V and 2 bases at J, with 13 bases between the two ends. The CDR3 protein is CATSRTTGTQETQYF. DNA of the CDR3: TGTGCCACCAGCAGGACGACAGGTACTCAAGAGACCCAGTACTTC.

This clone was observed a handful of times. The V and J genes are TRBV29-1 and TRBJ1-2; no firm D call. The germline gives CDR1 SQVTM, CDR2 ANQGSEA. CDR3 length: 15 amino acids. The V gene lost 6 bases and the J gene lost 0 bases, with 17 bases spanning the gap. As DNA, the CDR3 is TGCAGCGTAACTACTACAGAAGCCTCTAACTATGGCTACACCTTC. Protein: CSVTTTEASNYGYTF.

A few counts support this clone. DNA of the CDR3: TGTGCCAGCAGCTCGACAGGAGAGAACACTGAAGCTTTCTTT. This codes for CASSSTGENTEAFF. This rearrangement joins TRBV12-1 to TRBJ1-1; no DNA check was done on the table's D call, TRBD1. TRBV12-1 is given as a pseudogene. This CDR3 has 14 residues.

The chain has TRBV7-8 and TRBJ2-7, with D possibly being TRBD1 (6 bases). V was pared by 1 base and J by 4 bases, with 11 bases between. Germline assignment: CDR1 SGHVS and CDR2 FQNEAQ. The CDR3 has 14 amino acids. The CDR3 sequence is CASSLGQQGYEQYF. CDR3 DNA sequence: TGTGCCAGCAGCTTAGGACAACAGGGATACGAGCAGTACTTC.

This chain links TRBV7-6 with TRBJ2-5, with TRBD1 matching 8 bases. The DNA end is a closer match to TRBJ2-7, so the J assignment may be wrong. The length of the CDR3 is 15 residues. CDR1 and CDR2 (germline): SGHVS, FNYEAQ. As DNA, the CDR3 is TGTGCCAGCAGCCCTCAGGGGGCAGCACCTTACGAGCAGTACTTC. It translates to CASSPQGAAPYEQYF.

This clone was seen only once. The gene calls are TRBV14 and TRBJ2-1; the D gene is possibly TRBD1 (6 bases). The CDR3 loop spans 12 amino acids. V shed 6 bases and J shed 7 bases, with 10 bases lying between them. CDR1 and CDR2 from the germline V gene are SGHDN and FVKESK. In DNA, the CDR3 is TGTGCCAGCAGTTTAGGGGGAAATGAGCAGTTCTTC. Protein sequence: CASSLGGNEQFF.

The V gene is TRBV5-1, the J gene TRBJ1-1; D is undetermined. V lost 6 bases, J lost 4 bases, and 7 bases lay in between. This CDR3 is 11 amino acids long. Germline values: CDR1 SGHRS, CDR2 YFSETQ. In DNA form, the CDR3 reads TGCGCCAGCATCTCAGGCACTGAAGCTTTCTTT. It encodes CASISGTEAFF.

This chain joins TRBV7-2 and TRBJ1-4, with TRBD1 identical over 7 bases. The CDR3 runs 15 residues. Germline trimming cut 5 bases from V and 4 bases from J; bases unmatched to any gene: 7. Germline V gives CDR1 SGHTA, CDR2 FQGNSA. This chain's CDR3 is CASSAQGSHNEKLFF. Here the CDR3 DNA reads TGTGCCAGCAGCGCACAGGGGAGCCATAATGAAAAACTGTTTTTT.

Regarding this clone: A clone one base away is much larger, so this may be a read error. Likely a read error: the CDR3 ends without its conserved phenylalanine or tryptophan. The chain joins TRBV5-1 to TRBJ1-2; D not certain. Germline V gene lookup returns CDR1 SGHRS and CDR2 YFSETQ. This CDR3 is built from 14 residues. CDR3 sequence: CASSLDVRIYGYTS. The CDR3 nucleotides are TGTGCCAGCAGCTTGGATGTCAGGATCTATGGCTACACCTCC.

The chain links TRBV18 to TRBJ2-7; possible D gene TRBD2, 6 bases. V lost 2 bases, J lost 3 bases, and 14 bases lay in between. CDR1 and CDR2 from the germline V gene are KGHSH and LQKENI. There are 15 residues in the CDR3. The CDR3 nucleotides are TGTGCCAGCTCACCAACGGCAGGGACTCACTACGAGCAGTACTTC. This translates into CASSPTAGTHYEQYF.

The chain links TRBV6-1 to TRBJ1-1, with D tentatively TRBD1 (6 bases). Germline values: CDR1 MNHNS, CDR2 SASEGT. V was shortened by 4 bases and J by 3 bases, with 21 bases between the two germline ends. The CDR3 is made up of 17 amino acids. The DNA for the CDR3 is TGTGCCAGCAGTGTCAATAAGGGGGGGCGCGCCTACACTGAAGCTTTCTTT. This translates into CASSVNKGGRAYTEAFF.

The chain combines TRBV2 with TRBJ2-2, with 12 bases that match TRBD1. Germline loops: CDR1 SNHLY, CDR2 FYNNEI. V shed 4 bases and J 4 bases; nucleotides not matched to a gene: 10. The CDR3 contains 18 residues. The CDR3 spells CASSARTGTGGFTGELFF. The CDR3 bases are TGTGCCAGCAGTGCAAGGACCGGGACAGGGGGCTTCACCGGGGAGCTGTTTTTT.

The rearrangement uses TRBV7-8 and TRBJ1-3, with D perhaps matching TRBD1 (5 bases). In germline, CDR1 is SGHVS, CDR2 FQNEAQ. The length of the CDR3 is 13 residues. Trimming shortened V by 4 bases and J by 8 bases, and 12 bases separated the two germline ends. The CDR3 loop reads CASSWDPQDTIYF. The CDR3 DNA is TGTGCCAGCAGCTGGGACCCCCAAGACACCATATATTTT.

The chain is built from TRBV27 and TRBJ2-1; weak D call: TRBD2 (5 bases). The CDR3 runs 13 residues. CDR1 and CDR2 (germline): MNHEY, SMNVEV (reference sequence). The V end was cut by 5 bases, the J end by 8 bases, with 13 bases between. The CDR3 reads CASSLTRWDEQFF. The CDR3 DNA follows: TGTGCCAGCAGTCTTACTAGGTGGGATGAGCAGTTCTTC.

The genes are TRBV7-9 and TRBJ1-6; TRBD1 matches 12 bases. Germline V gene lookup returns CDR1 SEHNR and CDR2 FQNEAQ (reference sequence). There are 18 residues in the CDR3. J lost 8 bases, V lost 4 bases, and 12 bases had no gene match. CDR3 region: CASSWDRDRGREDSPLHF. As DNA, the CDR3 is TGTGCCAGCAGCTGGGACCGGGACAGGGGGCGAGAGGATTCACCCCTCCACTTT. Supplemented by reference TRBV7-9 and TRBJ1-6, the full variable domain reads DTGVSQNPRHKITKRGQNVTFRCDPISEHNRLYWYRQTLGQGPEFLTYFQNEAQLEKSRLLSDRFSAERPKGSFSTLEIQRTEQGDSAMYLCASSWDRDRGREDSPLHFGNGTRLTVT.

The chain links TRBV7-2 to TRBJ1-2; D is uncertain. Trimming cost V 1 base and J 2 bases, with 8 bases left between them. The germline V gene encodes CDR1 SGHTA and CDR2 FQGNSA. This CDR3 has 14 amino acids. This CDR3 is CASSLVTENYGYTF. In nucleotides, the CDR3 is TGTGCCAGCAGCTTAGTCACCGAGAACTATGGCTACACCTTC.

This rearrangement joins TRBV10-2 to TRBJ2-4; 7 nucleotides match TRBD1. Trimming took 6 bases from V and 0 from J; bases not matched to a gene: 8. Germline lookup yields CDR1 WSHSY and CDR2 SAAADI. CDR3 length equals 16 residues. The CDR3 nucleotides read TGCGCCAGCAGAGCTGGGACAGCCCTAGCCAAAAACATTCAGTACTTC. Translating it yields CASRAGTALAKNIQYF.